This entry concerns a single T cell receptor (beta chain). A sort by CD45RO/CCR7/CD25/CD127/CD95/CD27 yielded CD4+ naive, central memory, regulatory and stem cell-like memory cells. The authors reverse transcribed all of the isolated RNA, so sequencing captured expressed TCRB transcripts. Clones were sequenced by immunoSEQ multiplex PCR, and TCRdb holds only the in-frame ones, with some missing. The data contain 250,000 or so clones, 25% to 30% of them singletons. The V and J ends lost 4 bases and 7 bases, in that order; junction bases with no gene match: 8. The length of the CDR3 is 14 residues. The germline CDR1 and CDR2 sequences are MNHNY and SVGAGI (reference sequence). The source of the sample is a study of beta chain features in type 1 diabetes.

Specimen: central memory CD4+ T cells from blood. The sequence derives from a man aged 25 to 40 in good health. This chain uses TRBV6-6 with TRBJ1-2, with TRBD1 identical over 8 bases. For the CDR3, the DNA is TGTGCCAGCAGTTCTCAGGGGGCGAATAGTGGCTACACCTTC. It translates to CASSSQGANSGYTF.